A single sample is the source of the 23 T cell receptor beta chains below, sequenced in a study of control samples from healthy donors and cancer patients. Generated by immunoSEQ multiplex PCR, the TCRdb table keeps only in-frame clones and is missing some. The sample has 90,000 to 100,000 clones; roughly 83% are singletons. Sequenced: blood. The receptors stem from a woman in her twenties or thirties in good health.

The chain links TRBV3-1 (or the pseudogene TRBV3-2) to TRBJ1-2; weak D call: TRBD1 (5 bases). V was pared by 1 base and J by 8 bases, with 11 bases between. The V gene's germline CDR1 is LGHDT and CDR2 YNNKEL (reference sequence). This CDR3 spans 13 amino acids. The CDR3 coding sequence is TGTGCCAGCAGCCAAGGGGACCCGAAGGGCTACACCTTC. Encoded protein: CASSQGDPKGYTF.

This chain joins TRBV29-1 and TRBJ1-1; TRBD1 might be the D (6 bases). The CDR3 is 14 residues long. Trimming shortened V by 3 bases and J by 1 base, and 12 bases separated the two germline ends. From germline, CDR1 is SQVTM and CDR2 ANQGSEA. CDR3 loop: CSVDGGPKNTEAFF. DNA of the CDR3: TGCAGCGTTGATGGGGGCCCAAAGAACACTGAAGCTTTCTTT.

The chain combines TRBV6-6 with TRBJ2-3, with TRBD1 as a possible D gene (5 bases). From germline, CDR1 is MNHNY and CDR2 SVGAGI (reference sequence). CDR3 length: 14 amino acids. Trimming shortened V by 0 bases and J by 4 bases, and 8 bases separated the two germline ends. The CDR3 spells CASSYSGVPDTQYF. The CDR3 DNA reads as TGTGCCAGCAGTTACTCAGGGGTACCAGATACGCAGTATTTT.

The chain has TRBV5-1 and TRBJ2-5, with 9 bases matching TRBD2. Germline CDR1 is SGHRS and CDR2 is YFSETQ. Trimming took 6 bases from V and 2 from J; bases not matched to a gene: 5. The CDR3 is 14 residues long. In DNA, the CDR3 is TGCGCCAGCAACCCCAGCGGGGGGCAAGAGACCCAGTACTTC. This sequence encodes CASNPSGGQETQYF.

This chain connects TRBV19 to TRBJ1-5, with D possibly being TRBD1 (6 bases). The CDR3 spans 14 residues. The germline V and J ends were trimmed by 3 bases and 5 bases, with 11 bases remaining between them. The germline V gene encodes CDR1 LNHDA and CDR2 SQIVND (reference sequence). CDR3 coding DNA: TGTGCCAGTAGTATCAGGGGAGAAGATCAGCCCCAGCATTTT. It translates to CASSIRGEDQPQHF. Drawing the rest from reference TRBV19 and TRBJ1-5, the complete variable domain is DGGITQSPKYLFRKEGQNVTLSCEQNLNHDAMYWYRQDPGQGLRLIYYSQIVNDFQKGDIAEGYSVSREKKESFPLTVTSAQKNPTAFYLCASSIRGEDQPQHFGDGTRLSIL.

The chain carries TRBV18 and TRBJ1-3, with TRBD1 as a possible D gene (6 bases). The CDR3 runs to 16 residues. V shed 4 bases and J shed 0 bases, with 13 bases lying between them. Per the germline V gene, CDR1 is KGHSH and CDR2 is LQKENI. The DNA of the CDR3 is TGTGCCAGCTCACAACAGGGACCCTTCTCTGGAAACACCATATATTTT. Its protein product is CASSQQGPFSGNTIYF. Filled out from reference TRBV18 and TRBJ1-3, the complete variable domain reads NAGVMQNPRHLVRRRGQEARLRCSPMKGHSHVYWYRQLPEEGLKFMVYLQKENIIDESGMPKERFSAEFPKEGPSILRIQQVVRGDSAAYFCASSQQGPFSGNTIYFGEGSWLTVV.

The chain is built from TRBV4-3 and TRBJ2-1, with D possibly matching TRBD2 (6 bases). V was cut by 3 bases and J by 12 bases, with 9 bases left in between. CDR3 length: 11 residues. Germline loops: CDR1 LGHNA, CDR2 YSLEER. This CDR3 is CASSHGDSQFF. The CDR3 nucleotides read TGCGCCAGCAGCCACGGGGACTCGCAGTTCTTC.

The chain joins TRBV11-2 to TRBJ2-5, with 9 bases that match TRBD1. The CDR3 loop spans 17 amino acids. With 5 bases clipped from V and 4 bases from J, the junction kept 14 bases outside the gene matches. Germline assignment: CDR1 SGHAT and CDR2 FQNNGV. CDR3 amino acids: CASSISLPGQGRETQYF. CDR3 bases: TGTGCCAGCAGCATCTCCCTTCCGGGACAGGGCCGAGAGACCCAGTACTTC.

The CDR3 region has the DNA TGTGCCAGCACCCCGTCGTGGACCCGGTACAATGAGCAGTTCTTC. Encoded protein: CASTPSWTRYNEQFF. The gene calls are TRBV6-5 and TRBJ2-1, with no clear D. V dropped 7 bases and J dropped 4 bases, with 17 bases sitting between them. The germline V gene encodes CDR1 MNHEY and CDR2 SVGAGI. The CDR3 sequence is 15 residues long.

The V gene is TRBV3-1 (or the pseudogene TRBV3-2), the J gene TRBJ2-5, with D possibly TRBD2 on 6 matching bases. V lost 4 bases and J 2 bases, leaving 14 bases between the germline ends. The germline CDR1 and CDR2 sequences are LGHDT and YNNKEL (reference sequence). The CDR3 has 15 amino acids. In nucleotides, the CDR3 is TGTGCCAGCAGCCCGATGCGGGGTCTGCAAGAGACCCAGTACTTC. This sequence encodes CASSPMRGLQETQYF.

The chain links TRBV5-1 to TRBJ1-1, with D possibly TRBD1 on 5 matching bases. CDR3 length equals 14 residues. V was shortened by 0 bases and J by 4 bases, with 10 bases between the two germline ends. CDR1 and CDR2 from the germline V gene are SGHRS and YFSETQ. The chain's CDR3 is CASSLVAGTTEAFF. In nucleotides, the CDR3 is TGCGCCAGCAGCTTGGTAGCAGGGACCACTGAAGCTTTCTTT.

The gene calls are TRBV5-4 and TRBJ2-1; 13 bases match TRBD2. The CDR3 is 15 amino acids. With V trimmed by 5 bases and J by 8 bases, 7 bases remained unmatched. The germline CDR1 and CDR2 sequences are SGHNT and YYREEE (reference sequence). Here the CDR3 DNA reads TGTGCCAGCAGATCACTAGCGGGGGGGCGGGATGAGCAGTTCTTC. Protein product: CASRSLAGGRDEQFF.

The V gene is TRBV12-3 or TRBV12-4, the J gene TRBJ1-2; maybe TRBD1 (5 bases). Trimming pared 3 bases from V and 8 bases from J, leaving 13 bases between. The CDR3 contains 13 residues. The chain's CDR3 is CASSLGEGSGYTF. The DNA for the CDR3 is TGTGCCAGCAGTTTGGGGGAGGGGAGCGGCTACACCTTC.

The V gene is TRBV19, the J gene TRBJ2-1; 10 bases agree with TRBD1. The germline gives CDR1 LNHDA, CDR2 SQIVND (reference sequence). This CDR3 is 18 amino acids long. The V and J ends lost 1 base and 4 bases, in that order; junction bases with no gene match: 10. The CDR3 loop reads CASSIGISRDRGYNEQFF. CDR3 sequence (DNA): TGTGCCAGTAGTATAGGCATCAGTCGGGACAGGGGATACAATGAGCAGTTCTTC.

The chain employs TRBV13 and TRBJ2-7; 9 positions match TRBD1. Germline lookup yields CDR1 PRHDT and CDR2 FYEKMQ (reference sequence). V was pared by 4 bases and J by 9 bases, with 10 bases of the junction left unmatched. The CDR3 is 14 amino acids. In DNA form, the CDR3 reads TGTGCCAGCAGCTCAGGGACAGGGAACTCCGTGCAGTACTTC. Protein product: CASSSGTGNSVQYF.

The rearrangement joins TRBV5-8 to TRBJ2-7; 9 nucleotides line up with TRBD1. The CDR3 runs 16 residues. The V gene's germline CDR1 is SGHTS and CDR2 YDEGEE. V was pared by 0 bases and J by 2 bases, with 6 bases of the junction left unmatched. This chain's CDR3 is CASSLDPGQGAYEQYF. CDR3 nucleotide sequence: TGTGCCAGCAGCTTGGACCCGGGACAGGGTGCCTACGAGCAGTACTTC.

This chain uses TRBV15 with TRBJ2-7; D is unclear. The CDR3 is 12 residues long. The germline CDR1 and CDR2 sequences are LNHNV and YYDKDF (reference sequence). Trimming took 0 bases from V and 7 from J, leaving 7 bases between them. The CDR3 loop reads CATSRDGQEQYF. Written as DNA, the CDR3 is TGTGCCACCAGCAGAGATGGCCAGGAGCAGTACTTC.

The table lists this clone with a few counts. The CDR3 sequence: CASSFGQQTLGNYGYTF. The CDR3 nucleotides read TGTGCCAGCAGTTTCGGACAGCAGACGTTGGGTAACTATGGCTACACCTTC. The V and J genes are TRBV5-4 and TRBJ1-2, with a tentative D call TRBD1 (6 bases). The CDR3 extends over 17 amino acids. V lost 5 bases to trimming and J lost 1 base, with 21 bases between them. Germline CDR1 and CDR2: SGHNT and YYREEE (reference sequence).

This clone came up once. The genes are TRBV6-5 and TRBJ2-5; TRBD2 might be the D (5 bases). The ends were cut back, 7 bases at V and 5 bases at J, with 8 bases in the middle. This CDR3 is 11 amino acids long. CDR1 is MNHEY, CDR2 SVGAGI, per germline. The CDR3 sequence: CASTGGETQYF. The DNA of the CDR3 is TGTGCCAGCACCGGCGGGGAGACCCAGTACTTC.

This chain joins TRBV14 and TRBJ1-1, with D possibly TRBD1 on 6 matching bases. The CDR3 loop spans 14 amino acids. The ends were cut back, 1 base at V and 4 bases at J, with 10 bases in the middle. Germline CDR1 is SGHDN and CDR2 is FVKESK. The CDR3 sequence: CASSQGRGSTEAFF. Here the CDR3 DNA reads TGTGCCAGCAGCCAAGGTAGGGGGTCCACTGAAGCTTTCTTT.

This rearrangement joins TRBV19 to TRBJ2-7; 14 nucleotides align to TRBD2. This CDR3 has 17 residues. CDR1 and CDR2 (germline): LNHDA, SQIVND (reference sequence). Trimming took 5 bases from V and 0 from J; bases not matched to a gene: 6. As DNA, the CDR3 is TGTGCCAGTAGTCCCGGACTAGCGGGGGGCGCCTCCTACGAGCAGTACTTC. This translates into CASSPGLAGGASYEQYF.

This clone was recorded a few times. V usage is TRBV12-5 and J usage is TRBJ1-1; tentative D call: TRBD1 (5 bases). The V end lost 5 bases, the J end lost 4 bases, and 17 bases lay between the germline ends. Germline values: CDR1 LGHNT, CDR2 FRNRAP. The CDR3 is 15 amino acids. The CDR3 DNA sequence: TGTGCTAGTGGTCCCTTCGGGGGGTTAGGCACTGAAGCTTTCTTT. Translated: CASGPFGGLGTEAFF.

The chain combines TRBV19 with TRBJ2-1; 8 positions match TRBD2. Looked up from germline, CDR1 is LNHDA and CDR2 is SQIVND (reference sequence). Losses at the gene ends were 7 bases for V and 5 bases for J; bases not matched to a gene: 13. This CDR3 is built from 16 residues. CDR3 amino acids: CASNLVPGGVNNEQFF. Written as DNA, the CDR3 is TGTGCCAGTAACCTAGTCCCGGGGGGGGTGAACAATGAGCAGTTCTTC.